This T cell receptor beta chain was recovered during a study of response to subunit inactivated influenza vaccine. Findings and limits, study-wide: Seasonal influenza vaccination, on each occasion, was suggested by the authors to recruit few new T cells.

The CDR3 loop spans 13 amino acids. Germline-derived CDR1 and CDR2 are SGHAT and FQNNGV. V was clipped by 5 bases and J by 7 bases, with 12 bases between them. TCRdb reprocessed the RT-PCR reads via MiXCR and lists one record per CDR3 protein. The sample includes roughly 700,000 distinct CDR3 sequences, about 15% of them seen just once. This clonotype was observed a handful of times. Its antigen remains unidentified. The material sequenced was PBMCs from blood, taken 14 to 15 days before vaccination. The gene calls are TRBV11-2 and TRBJ1-3, with D unresolved. The sequence was collected from a man aged 45-65 years who received an inactivated influenza vaccine. CDR3 nucleotide sequence: TGTGCCAGCAGCAACAACATCAAGAACACCATATATTTT. This gives the protein CASSNNIKNTIYF.